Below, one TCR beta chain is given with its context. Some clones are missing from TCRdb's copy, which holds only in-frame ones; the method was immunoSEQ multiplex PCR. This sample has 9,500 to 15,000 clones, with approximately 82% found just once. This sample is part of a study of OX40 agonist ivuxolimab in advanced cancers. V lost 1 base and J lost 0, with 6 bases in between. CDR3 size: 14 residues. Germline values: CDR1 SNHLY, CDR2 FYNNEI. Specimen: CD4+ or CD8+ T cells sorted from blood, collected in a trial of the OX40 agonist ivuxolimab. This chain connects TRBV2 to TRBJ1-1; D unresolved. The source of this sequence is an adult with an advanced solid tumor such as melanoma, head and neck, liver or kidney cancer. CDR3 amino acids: CASSEGTLNTEAFF. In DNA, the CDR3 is TGTGCCAGCAGTGAAGGGACTTTGAACACTGAAGCTTTCTTT.